This is a list of T cell receptor beta chains from one sample in a study of blood T cell repertoires in COVID-19. Sequencing was performed with immunoSEQ multiplex PCR; in TCRdb, only in-frame clones are kept and a portion is missing. The sample has around 50,000 clones; around 90% are singletons. Specimen: peripheral blood. Receptor source: a man between 65 and 85 years old with active COVID-19. CDR3s include the opening cysteine and the closing phenylalanine or tryptophan.

j_call	v_call	cdr3_aa
TRBJ1-6	TRBV19	CASSIRVGNSPLHF
TRBJ2-7	TRBV6-2/TRBV6-3	CASSYGGAESYEQYF
TRBJ2-7	TRBV7-2	CASSLLLARGGTGNEQYF
TRBJ1-5	TRBV24-1	CATSEQGNQPQHF
TRBJ1-3	TRBV18	CASSLTGFGNTIYF
TRBJ1-6	TRBV7-8	CASSLGHRTPSPLHF
TRBJ1-4	TRBV6-6	CATKTPIPSNEKLFF
TRBJ1-6	TRBV6-5	CASRRDRAYSPLHF
TRBJ1-1	TRBV12-3/TRBV12-4	CASSLQGGVMAFF
TRBJ2-7	TRBV7-2	CASSSAGQGAYYEQYF
TRBJ1-5	TRBV6-6	CASSRTGFQPQHF
TRBJ1-6	TRBV4-3	CASSQEQQGGNSPLHF